Following are 22 T cell receptor beta chains from one sample sequenced in a study of T cell repertoires in cytomegalovirus infection. TCRdb re-analysed the reads in MiXCR, keeping a single row per CDR3 protein. The sample holds roughly 630,000 distinct CDR3 sequences, around 24% seen once. The source material was CD8+ T cells from PBMCs. These receptors were obtained from a human donor in good health (CMV status not recorded). Some clones in this sample may be carry-over from other donors' samples.

Points on this clonotype: The junction departs from germline at one end; a sequencing error may be responsible. The gene calls are TRBV24-1 and TRBJ2-2, with TRBD1 matching 9 bases. Germline CDR1 KGHDR, CDR2 SFDVKD. This CDR3 has 17 amino acids. This CDR3 reads CAISDPAGQGRTGELFF. The CDR3 DNA sequence: TGTGCCATCAGTGATCCGGCAGGACAGGGGAGAACCGGGGAGCTGTTTTTT.

This clonotype was counted at least ten times. The V call is TRBV7-9, the J call TRBJ2-1; 8 bases align to TRBD1. There are 16 residues in the CDR3. V was clipped by 5 bases and J by 8 bases; unmatched bases: 14. Per the germline V gene, CDR1 is SEHNR and CDR2 is FQNEAQ (reference sequence). In nucleotides, the CDR3 is TGTGCCAGCAGCCCCCCGGGACAGGAGGGGAGGTATGAGCAGTTCTTC. Its protein is CASSPPGQEGRYEQFF. Variable domain in full (rest from reference TRBV7-9 and TRBJ2-1): DTGVSQNPRHKITKRGQNVTFRCDPISEHNRLYWYRQTLGQGPEFLTYFQNEAQLEKSRLLSDRFSAERPKGSFSTLEIQRTEQGDSAMYLCASSPPGQEGRYEQFFGPGTRLTVL.

This clonotype has only a few counts. The gene calls are TRBV4-3 and TRBJ2-1; a possible D gene is TRBD1 (6 bases). CDR3 length: 14 amino acids. Looked up from germline, CDR1 is LGHNA and CDR2 is YSLEER. The V end lost 6 bases, the J end lost 3 bases, and 12 bases lay between the germline ends. CDR3 residues: CASSGGGGYNEQFF. CDR3 nucleotide sequence: TGCGCCAGCAGTGGGGGCGGCGGCTACAATGAGCAGTTCTTC.

This clonotype was seen repeatedly, ten times or more. The V and J genes are TRBV7-9 and TRBJ1-1; 8 positions agree with TRBD1. The CDR3 has 15 residues. Germline assignment: CDR1 SEHNR and CDR2 FQNEAQ (reference sequence). The J segment lost 2 bases and the V segment lost 5 bases, leaving 7 bases of the junction unmatched. CDR3 sequence reads: CASSPDRGLNTEAFF. The CDR3 DNA reads as TGTGCCAGCAGCCCCGACAGGGGACTCAACACTGAAGCTTTCTTT.

The V gene is TRBV20-1, the J gene TRBJ2-5, with 9 bases lining up with TRBD2. The trim removed 7 bases at V and 4 bases at J, leaving 10 bases unmatched. This CDR3 has 14 residues. Germline V gene sequence: CDR1 DFQATT, CDR2 SNEGSKA (reference sequence). The CDR3 DNA reads as TGCAGTGGGGTAAAGCGGGGGGAGAGAGAGACCCAGTACTTC. It encodes CSGVKRGERETQYF.

The chain is built from TRBV14 and TRBJ2-7; perhaps D is TRBD1 or TRBD2 (5 bases each). The CDR3 has 15 amino acids. Trimming shortened V by 6 bases and J by 5 bases, and 20 bases separated the two germline ends. CDR1 and CDR2 from the germline V gene are SGHDN and FVKESK. This CDR3 reads CASSQWGRNSDEQYF. As DNA, the CDR3 is TGTGCCAGCAGTCAATGGGGGAGAAACTCGGACGAGCAGTACTTC.

The chain recombines TRBV14 with TRBJ2-5, with TRBD2 matching over 7 bases. V was clipped by 3 bases and J by 4 bases; unmatched bases: 5. Germline CDR1 SGHDN, CDR2 FVKESK. The CDR3 covers 14 residues. CDR3 residues: CASSQWGGRETQYF. CDR3 bases: TGTGCCAGCAGCCAGTGGGGGGGACGAGAGACCCAGTACTTC.

This rearrangement joins TRBV6-2 or TRBV6-3 to TRBJ2-2; D gene ambiguous. The V gene's germline CDR1 is MNHEY and CDR2 SVGEGT. Trimming removed 2 bases from V and 3 bases from J, with 7 bases in between. CDR3 size: 14 residues. CDR3 amino acids: CASSYATDTGELFF. CDR3 coding DNA: TGTGCCAGCAGTTACGCTACAGACACCGGGGAGCTGTTTTTT.

The CDR3 region has the DNA TGTGCCAGCAGCTTCGGGTTTAGCGCTTTCTTT. It codes for CASSFGFSAFF. The chain has TRBV5-6 and TRBJ1-1; D is uncertain. Germline V gene lookup returns CDR1 SGHDT and CDR2 YYEEEE. Trimming removed 2 bases from V and 11 bases from J, with 10 bases in between. The CDR3 length is 11 residues.

In DNA form, the CDR3 reads TGCAGTGCTACTAAATGGGACAGGGTTAACTATGAGCAGTTCTTC. This translates into CSATKWDRVNYEQFF. The V and J genes are TRBV20-1 and TRBJ2-1; 9 bases map to TRBD1. Per germline, CDR1 DFQATT and CDR2 SNEGSKA (reference sequence). The CDR3 contains 15 residues. Trimming took 4 bases from V and 8 from J; bases not matched to a gene: 12.

This clonotype came up many times. The DNA for the CDR3 is TGTGCCGGACAGAGTGGCTATCTCCAAGAGACCCAGTACTTC. Its translation: CAGQSGYLQETQYF. This chain joins TRBV7-9 and TRBJ2-5; tentative D call: TRBD1 (6 bases). V was trimmed by 11 bases and J by 1 base, leaving 17 bases between them. The CDR3 loop spans 14 amino acids. Germline loops: CDR1 SEHNR, CDR2 FQNEAQ (reference sequence).

This clonotype was counted ten times or more. The genes are TRBV7-8 and TRBJ2-5; TRBD1 matches at 9 bases. The CDR3 extends over 14 amino acids. Germline V gene lookup returns CDR1 SGHVS and CDR2 FQNEAQ. V lost 1 base and J lost 11; bases outside the gene matches: 8. The CDR3 here is CASSLETGGIVQYF. The CDR3 DNA reads TGTGCCAGCAGCTTAGAAACAGGGGGCATCGTTCAGTACTTC.

The V gene is TRBV7-3, the J gene TRBJ2-2; no firm D call. CDR3 length: 14 residues. Between the trimmed V and J ends, which lost 6 bases and 1 base, there was a span of 9 bases. CDR1 and CDR2 (germline): SGHTA, FQGTGA. CDR3 DNA sequence: TGTGCCAGCAGATTACTGGGGAACACCGGGGAGCTGTTTTTT. The encoded protein is CASRLLGNTGELFF.

This chain links TRBV6-5 with TRBJ1-1; D might be TRBD1 (6 bases). From germline, CDR1 is MNHEY and CDR2 SVGAGI. This CDR3 is 15 amino acids long. Trimming left V 6 bases short and J 6 bases short, with 20 bases between. The CDR3 loop is CASRPRTVKGAEAFF. In DNA, the CDR3 is TGTGCCAGCAGACCCAGGACAGTCAAGGGCGCTGAAGCTTTCTTT.

This clonotype appeared a few times. This chain joins TRBV9 and TRBJ2-1, with a weak D call TRBD1 (6 bases). Germline-derived CDR1 and CDR2 are SGDLS and YYNGEE. V was trimmed by 0 bases and J by 2 bases, leaving 18 bases between them. The CDR3 totals 18 residues. The CDR3 protein is CASSVAEPLRGPYNEQFF. As DNA, the CDR3 is TGTGCCAGCAGCGTAGCCGAACCCCTCAGGGGACCCTACAATGAGCAGTTCTTC.

This sequence joins TRBV7-6 and TRBJ2-3; unclear D gene. Trimming removed 2 bases at V and 0 bases at J, with 6 bases between. The CDR3 has 14 amino acids. Germline CDR1 and CDR2: SGHVS and FNYEAQ. In DNA, the CDR3 is TGTGCCAGCAGCTTAAAGAGAAGCACAGATACGCAGTATTTT. As protein: CASSLKRSTDTQYF.

This clonotype has a handful of counts. The chain joins TRBV5-1 to TRBJ2-3; a weak D match, TRBD2 (6 bases). Per germline, CDR1 SGHRS and CDR2 YFSETQ. Between the trimmed V and J ends, which lost 6 bases and 1 base, there was a span of 18 bases. The CDR3 spans 16 residues. This CDR3 is CASTLNWGGGTDTQYF. CDR3 nucleotide sequence: TGCGCCAGCACCCTAAACTGGGGCGGGGGCACAGATACGCAGTATTTT.

The genes are TRBV12-3 or TRBV12-4 and TRBJ1-2; D perhaps matches TRBD1 (6 bases). Trimming removed 11 bases from V and 4 bases from J, with 14 bases in between. The CDR3 is made up of 12 amino acids. CDR3 protein: CARRGASYGYTF. DNA of the CDR3: TGTGCCCGACGGGGGGCCAGCTATGGCTACACCTTC.

This clonotype was picked up many times. The chain couples TRBV7-8 to TRBJ2-3, with D hard to call. In germline, CDR1 is SGHVS, CDR2 FQNEAQ. There are 15 residues in the CDR3. V was pared by 5 bases and J by 0 bases, with 12 bases between. In nucleotides, the CDR3 is TGTGCCAGCAGCAAACTTCAGTCTAGCACAGATACGCAGTATTTT. Protein: CASSKLQSSTDTQYF.

This clonotype appeared a few times. V and J are TRBV7-6 and TRBJ2-6; TRBD1 matches 9 bases. The ends lost 5 bases at V and 3 bases at J; junction bases unmatched: 11. The CDR3 runs 18 residues. Germline V gene data show CDR1 as SGHVS and CDR2 as FNYEAQ. Here the CDR3 DNA reads TGTGCCAGCAGCCTAATGGAACAGGGGGCGAATGGGGCCAACGTCCTGACTTTC. Its protein product is CASSLMEQGANGANVLTF.

This clonotype was found many times. The chain combines TRBV7-6 with TRBJ2-2; no reliable D call. CDR1 SGHVS and CDR2 FNYEAQ come from the germline V gene. The CDR3 runs 13 residues. V dropped 4 bases and J dropped 8 bases, with 11 bases sitting between them. CDR3 DNA: TGTGCCAGCAGCTCAAGGACGGAGGGGGAGCTGTTTTTT. This sequence encodes CASSSRTEGELFF.

V gene TRBV29-1 combines with J gene TRBJ2-1; 12 bases fit TRBD2. Germline V CDR1 and CDR2: SQVTM, ANQGSEA. The trim removed 1 base at V and 7 bases at J, leaving 8 bases unmatched. This CDR3 comprises 16 residues. In nucleotides, the CDR3 is TGCAGCGTTGAAGTTCTAGCGGGGGGGCAATGGAATGAGCAGTTCTTC. Its protein is CSVEVLAGGQWNEQFF.